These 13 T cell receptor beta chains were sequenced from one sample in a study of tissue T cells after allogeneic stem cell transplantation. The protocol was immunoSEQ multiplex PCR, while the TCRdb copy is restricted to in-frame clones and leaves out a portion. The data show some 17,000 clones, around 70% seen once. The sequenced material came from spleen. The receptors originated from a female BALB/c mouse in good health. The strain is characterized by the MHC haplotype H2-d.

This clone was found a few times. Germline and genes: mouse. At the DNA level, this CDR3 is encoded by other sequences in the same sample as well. The CDR3 loop reads CAWSLGGQNTLYF. The sequenced part of the CDR3 DNA is TGTGCCTGGAGTCTTGGGGGACAAAACACCTTGTAC. The chain joins TRBV31 to TRBJ2-4, with a possible D match to TRBD2 (6 bases). The read ends 1 residue early relative to the CDR3; the germline J gene fills the gap. Trimming cost V 0 bases and J 3 bases, with 7 bases left between them. The CDR3 runs to 13 residues. Germline CDR1 and CDR2: GKSSPN and SITVG.

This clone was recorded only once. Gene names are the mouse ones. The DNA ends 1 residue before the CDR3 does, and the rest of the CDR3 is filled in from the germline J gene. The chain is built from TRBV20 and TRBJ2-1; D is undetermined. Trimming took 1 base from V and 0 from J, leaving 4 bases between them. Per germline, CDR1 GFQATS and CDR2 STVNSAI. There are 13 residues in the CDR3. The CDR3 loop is CGARGSNYAEQFF. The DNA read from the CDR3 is TGTGGTGCTAGGGGGAGTAACTATGCTGAGCAGTTC.

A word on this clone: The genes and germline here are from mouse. CDR3 DNA (partial): TGTGCCAGCAGCCAACCTGGGTACTTTGCAGAAACGCTGTAT. As protein: CASSQPGYFAETLY. The entire CDR3 protein reads CASSQPGYFAETLYF. The V and J genes are TRBV2 and TRBJ2-3; perhaps TRBD2 as D (5 bases). The sequenced fragment ends 1 residue before the CDR3 boundary, so the rest is inferred from the germline J gene. CDR1 LGHNA and CDR2 YSYQKL come from the germline V gene. Trimming took 2 bases from V and 2 from J, leaving 11 bases between them. This CDR3 contains 15 residues.

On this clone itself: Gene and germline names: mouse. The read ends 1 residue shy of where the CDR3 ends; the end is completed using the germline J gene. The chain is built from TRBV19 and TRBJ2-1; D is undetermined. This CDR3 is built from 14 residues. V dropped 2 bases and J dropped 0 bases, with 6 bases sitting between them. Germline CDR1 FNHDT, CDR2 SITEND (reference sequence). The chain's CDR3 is CASSMTNNYAEQFF. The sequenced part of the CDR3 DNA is TGTGCCAGCAGTATGACAAATAACTATGCTGAGCAGTTC.

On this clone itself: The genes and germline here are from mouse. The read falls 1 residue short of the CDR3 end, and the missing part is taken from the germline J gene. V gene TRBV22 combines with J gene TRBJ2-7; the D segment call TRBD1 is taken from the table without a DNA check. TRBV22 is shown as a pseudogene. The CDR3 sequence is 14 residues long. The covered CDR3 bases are TGTGCCAGCAGCCCTACAGGGTCCTCCTATGAACAGTAC. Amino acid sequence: CASSPTGSSYEQY. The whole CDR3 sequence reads CASSPTGSSYEQYF.

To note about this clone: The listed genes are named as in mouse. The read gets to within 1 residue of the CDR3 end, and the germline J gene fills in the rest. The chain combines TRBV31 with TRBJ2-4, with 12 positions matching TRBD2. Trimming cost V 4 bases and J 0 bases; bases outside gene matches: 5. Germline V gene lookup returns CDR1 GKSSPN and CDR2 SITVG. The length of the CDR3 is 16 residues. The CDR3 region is CAWKGLGGPSQNTLYF. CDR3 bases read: TGTGCCTGGAAGGGACTGGGGGGCCCTAGTCAAAACACCTTGTAC.

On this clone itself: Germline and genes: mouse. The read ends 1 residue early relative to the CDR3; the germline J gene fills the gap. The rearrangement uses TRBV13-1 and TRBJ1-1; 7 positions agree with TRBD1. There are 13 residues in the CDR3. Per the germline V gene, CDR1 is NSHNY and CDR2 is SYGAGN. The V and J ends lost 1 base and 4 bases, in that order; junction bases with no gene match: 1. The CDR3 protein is CASSDQGGTEVFF. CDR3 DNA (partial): TGTGCCAGCAGTGATCAGGGGGGCACAGAAGTCTTC.

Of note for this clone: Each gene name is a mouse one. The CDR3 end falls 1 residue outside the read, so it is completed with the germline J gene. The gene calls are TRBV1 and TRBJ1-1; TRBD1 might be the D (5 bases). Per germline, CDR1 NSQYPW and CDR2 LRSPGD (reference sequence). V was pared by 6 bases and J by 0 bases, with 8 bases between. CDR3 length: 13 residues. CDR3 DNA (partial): TGCACCTGCAGGGGGCGGGCAAACACAGAAGTCTTC. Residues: CTCRGRANTEVF. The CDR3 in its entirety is CTCRGRANTEVFF.

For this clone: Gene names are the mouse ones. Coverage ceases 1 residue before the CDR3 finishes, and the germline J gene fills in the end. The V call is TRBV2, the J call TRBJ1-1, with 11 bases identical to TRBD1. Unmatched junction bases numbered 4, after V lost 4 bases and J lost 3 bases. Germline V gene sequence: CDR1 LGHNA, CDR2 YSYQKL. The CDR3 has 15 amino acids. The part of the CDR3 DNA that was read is TGTGCCAGCAGCCGCGGGACAGGGGGTCACACAGAAGTCTTC. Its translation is CASSRGTGGHTEVF. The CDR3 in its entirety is CASSRGTGGHTEVFF.

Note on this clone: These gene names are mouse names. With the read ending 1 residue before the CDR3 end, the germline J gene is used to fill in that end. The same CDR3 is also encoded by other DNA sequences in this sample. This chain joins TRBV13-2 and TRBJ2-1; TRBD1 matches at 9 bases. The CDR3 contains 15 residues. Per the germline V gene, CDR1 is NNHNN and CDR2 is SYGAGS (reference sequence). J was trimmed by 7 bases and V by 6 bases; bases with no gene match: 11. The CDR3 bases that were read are TGTGCCAGCGCCTCAGACAGGGGGATGTACGCTGAGCAGTTC. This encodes CASASDRGMYAEQF. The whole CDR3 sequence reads CASASDRGMYAEQFF.

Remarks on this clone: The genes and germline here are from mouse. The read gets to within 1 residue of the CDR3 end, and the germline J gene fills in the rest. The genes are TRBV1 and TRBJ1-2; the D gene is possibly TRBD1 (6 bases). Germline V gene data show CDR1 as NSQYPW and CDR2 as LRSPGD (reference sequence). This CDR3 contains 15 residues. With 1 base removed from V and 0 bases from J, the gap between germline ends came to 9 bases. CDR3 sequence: CTCSAVGQANSDYTF. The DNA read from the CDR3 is TGCACCTGCAGTGCAGTGGGACAAGCAAACTCCGACTACACC.

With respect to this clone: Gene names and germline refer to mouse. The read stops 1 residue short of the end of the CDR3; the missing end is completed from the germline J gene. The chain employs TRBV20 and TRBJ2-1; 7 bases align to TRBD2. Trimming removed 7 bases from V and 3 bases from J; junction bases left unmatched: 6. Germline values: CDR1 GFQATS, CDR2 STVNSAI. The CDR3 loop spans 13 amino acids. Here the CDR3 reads CGVSTGTYAEQFF. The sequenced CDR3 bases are TGTGGTGTCTCGACTGGGACCTATGCTGAGCAGTTC.

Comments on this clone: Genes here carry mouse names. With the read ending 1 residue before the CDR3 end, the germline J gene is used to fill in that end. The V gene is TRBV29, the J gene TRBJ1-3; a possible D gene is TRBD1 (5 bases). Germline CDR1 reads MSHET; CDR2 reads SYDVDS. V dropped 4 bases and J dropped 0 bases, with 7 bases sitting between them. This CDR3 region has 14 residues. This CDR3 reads CASSSGGSGNTLYF. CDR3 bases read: TGTGCTAGCAGTTCGGGGGGTTCTGGAAATACGCTCTAT.